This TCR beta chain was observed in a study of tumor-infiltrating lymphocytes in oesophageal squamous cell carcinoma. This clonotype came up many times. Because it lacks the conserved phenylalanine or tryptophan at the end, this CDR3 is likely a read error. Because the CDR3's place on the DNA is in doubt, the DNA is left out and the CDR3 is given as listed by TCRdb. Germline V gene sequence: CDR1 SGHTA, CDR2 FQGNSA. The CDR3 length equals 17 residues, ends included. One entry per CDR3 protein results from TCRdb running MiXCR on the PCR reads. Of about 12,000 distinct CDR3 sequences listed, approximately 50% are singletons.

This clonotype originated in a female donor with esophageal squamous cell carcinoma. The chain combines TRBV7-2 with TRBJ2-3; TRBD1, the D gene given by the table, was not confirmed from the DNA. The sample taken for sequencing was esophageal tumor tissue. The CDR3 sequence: CASSLRTGKHNEQFFGP.